The rows below give T cell receptor beta chains drawn from one sample of a study of T-cell memory formation after mild COVID-19. TCRdb re-analysed the 5' RACE reads in MiXCR, keeping a single row per CDR3 protein. The sample lists 350,000 to 450,000 distinct CDR3 sequences; approximately 15% were seen once. The material sequenced was PBMCs or a T cell subset sorted from them (not recorded which). All receptors derive from a man younger than 35 who had mild COVID-19 (a few samples of this study predate the infection). Cell type and time point are not known. The CDR3 runs from the conserved cysteine through the conserved F or W. The D gene is left open where the match is weak. Size is stated for part of the rows, as once, few or many counts, or as a class when the clone is expanded.

J | size | D | V | DNA | CDR3
TRBJ1-3 | - | - | TRBV9 | TGTGCCAACAGCCCCCGTAACATGCATTTCGGAAACACCATATATTTT | CANSPRNMHFGNTIYF
TRBJ2-4 | - | - | TRBV20-1 | TGCAGTGCTAGTCTGCCAGTCGTAAAAAACATTCAGTACTTC | CSASLPVVKNIQYF
TRBJ1-1 | few | TRBD1 | TRBV5-6 | TGTGCCAGCAGCCCGACAGGGGGCACCATTCAAGCTTTCTTT | CASSPTGGTIQAFF
TRBJ2-2 | once | - | TRBV4-2 | TGTGCCAGCAGCTCAGAACAGGGTCGAACCGGGGAGCTGTTTTTT | CASSSEQGRTGELFF
TRBJ2-4 | many | - | TRBV4-2 | TGTGCCAGCAGCCAAGATGCCGCAGGGGAAAACATTCAGTACTTC | CASSQDAAGENIQYF
TRBJ1-2 | - | - | TRBV14 | TGTGCCAGCAGCCAAGTAGTACCCAGACGTGATGGCTACACCTTC | CASSQVVPRRDGYTF
TRBJ1-2 | once | - | TRBV5-1 | TGCGCCAGCAGCGGAAGACAACCATACTATGGCTACACCTTC | CASSGRQPYYGYTF
TRBJ2-7 | - | - | TRBV11-1 | TGTGCCAGCAGCTTAGGAGGGACCCCCTACGAGCAGTACTTC | CASSLGGTPYEQYF
TRBJ2-1 | - | - | TRBV11-3 | TGTGCCAGCAGCCAGCAGGGGGGCTACTCCTACAATGAGCAGTTCTTC | CASSQQGGYSYNEQFF
TRBJ2-5 | - | TRBD1 | TRBV5-4 | TGTGCCAGCAGCCTGGGACAGAAAGAAGAGACCCAGTACTTC | CASSLGQKEETQYF
TRBJ2-5 | - | - | TRBV29-1 | TGCAGCGCTGAACAAGAGACCCAGTACTTC | CSAEQETQYF